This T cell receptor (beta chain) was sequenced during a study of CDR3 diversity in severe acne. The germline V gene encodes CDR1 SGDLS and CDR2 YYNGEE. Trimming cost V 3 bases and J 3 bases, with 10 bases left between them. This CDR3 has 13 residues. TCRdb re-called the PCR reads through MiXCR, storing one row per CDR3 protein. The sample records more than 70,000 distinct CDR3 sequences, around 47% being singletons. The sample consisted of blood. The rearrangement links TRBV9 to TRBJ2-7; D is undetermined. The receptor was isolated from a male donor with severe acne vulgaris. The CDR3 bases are TGTGCCAGCAGCGCCTCCGGCTACTACGAGCAGTACTTC. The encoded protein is CASSASGYYEQYF.